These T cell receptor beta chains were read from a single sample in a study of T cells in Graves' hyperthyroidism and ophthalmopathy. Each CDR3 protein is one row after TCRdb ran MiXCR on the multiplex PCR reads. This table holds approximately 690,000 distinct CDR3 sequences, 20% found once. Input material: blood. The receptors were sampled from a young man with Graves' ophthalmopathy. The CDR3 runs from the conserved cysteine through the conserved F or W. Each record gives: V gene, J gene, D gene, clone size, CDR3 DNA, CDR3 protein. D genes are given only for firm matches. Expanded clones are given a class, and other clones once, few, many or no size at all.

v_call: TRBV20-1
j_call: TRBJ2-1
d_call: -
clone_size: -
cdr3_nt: TGCAGTGCTTGTGATAGGGCCCGTTTCAATGAGCAGTTCTTC
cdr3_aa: CSACDRARFNEQFF

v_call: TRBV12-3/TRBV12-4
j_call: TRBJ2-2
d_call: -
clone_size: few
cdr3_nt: TGTGCCAGCAGTTTTTTATCCCGGAGCAACACCGGGGAGCTGTTTTTT
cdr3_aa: CASSFLSRSNTGELFF

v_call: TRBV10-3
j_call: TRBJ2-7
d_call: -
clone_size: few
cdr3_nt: TGTGCCATCAGTGAGGTGGCCTACTCCTACGAGCAGTACTTC
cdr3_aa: CAISEVAYSYEQYF

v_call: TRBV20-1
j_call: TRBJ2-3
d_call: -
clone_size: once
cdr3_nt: TGCAGTGCCCTAGGCGCATCAGATACGCAGTATTTT
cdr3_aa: CSALGASDTQYF

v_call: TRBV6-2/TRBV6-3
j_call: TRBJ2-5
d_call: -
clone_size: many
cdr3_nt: TGTGCCAGCACCCGGTCTGGGGGACAAGAGACCCAGTACTTC
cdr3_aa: CASTRSGGQETQYF

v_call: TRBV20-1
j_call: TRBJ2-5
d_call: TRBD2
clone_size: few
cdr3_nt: TGCAGTGCTAGAGACTCGACTAGCGGATTCCAAGAGACCCAGTACTTC
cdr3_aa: CSARDSTSGFQETQYF

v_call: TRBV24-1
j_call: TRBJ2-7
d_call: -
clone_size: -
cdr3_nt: TGTGCCACCAGTGACCGGGACAAGGGGGACTACGAGCAGTACTTC
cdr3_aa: CATSDRDKGDYEQYF

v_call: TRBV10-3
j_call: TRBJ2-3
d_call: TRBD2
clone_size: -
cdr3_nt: TGTGCCATCAGTGAAGCGGGGGTTAGCACAGATACGCAGTATTTT
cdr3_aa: CAISEAGVSTDTQYF

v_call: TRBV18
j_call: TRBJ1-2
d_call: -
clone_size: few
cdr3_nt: TGTGCCAGCTCACCAAACAGGGTCGGTGACTATGGCTACACCTTC
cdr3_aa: CASSPNRVGDYGYTF

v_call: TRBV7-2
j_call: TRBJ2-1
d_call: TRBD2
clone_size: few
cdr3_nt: TGTGCCAGCAGCTCACCTAGCGGGAGGGCCTACAATGAGCAGTTCTTC
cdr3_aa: CASSSPSGRAYNEQFF

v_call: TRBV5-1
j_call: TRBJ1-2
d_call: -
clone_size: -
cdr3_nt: TGTGCCAGCAGCCACTCACCGGGAGTAGACTATGGCTACACCTTC
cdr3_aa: CASSHSPGVDYGYTF

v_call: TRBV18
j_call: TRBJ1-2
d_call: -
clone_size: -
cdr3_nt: TGTGCCAGCTCACCACCGTCAGGGTACTTTGGCTACACCTTC
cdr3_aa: CASSPPSGYFGYTF

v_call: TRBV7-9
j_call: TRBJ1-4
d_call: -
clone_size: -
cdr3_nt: TGTGCCAGCAGCTTAGGAGGCGAGGGAGAAAAACTGTTTTTT
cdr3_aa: CASSLGGEGEKLFF

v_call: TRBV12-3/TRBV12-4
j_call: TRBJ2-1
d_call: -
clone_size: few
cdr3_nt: TGTGCCAGCAGTCCCTCCAGGTCTGAGCAGTTCTTC
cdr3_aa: CASSPSRSEQFF

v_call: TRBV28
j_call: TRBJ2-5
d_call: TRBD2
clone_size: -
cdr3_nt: TGTGCCAGCAGTTCGGGGGGAGGGTACCAAGAGACCCAGTACTTC
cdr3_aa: CASSSGGGYQETQYF

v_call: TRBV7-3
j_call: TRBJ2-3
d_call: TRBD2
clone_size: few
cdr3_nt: TGTGCCAGCAGCCCCCTACAGCGGGAGCCCACAGATACGCAGTATTTT
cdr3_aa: CASSPLQREPTDTQYF

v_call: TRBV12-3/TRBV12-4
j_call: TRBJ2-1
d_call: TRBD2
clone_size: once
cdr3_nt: TGTGCCAGCAGTTACTCGACTAGCGTTTGGTGGTTCTTC
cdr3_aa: CASSYSTSVWWFF

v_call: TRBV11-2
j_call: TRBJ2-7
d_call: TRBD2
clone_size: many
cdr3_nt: TGTGCCAGCAGCTATCGCGGCGGGAGCTCCTACGAGCAGTACTTC
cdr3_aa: CASSYRGGSSYEQYF

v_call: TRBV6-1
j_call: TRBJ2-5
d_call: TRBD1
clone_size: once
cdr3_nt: TGTGCCAGCGATAAACCCGGGACAGGGGGCGTAGAGACCCAGTACTTC
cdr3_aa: CASDKPGTGGVETQYF